Here is one T cell receptor (beta chain) with its context. The clone's antigen remains unknown. No much larger clonotype is one base removed from it; base qualities were not supplied. The CDR3 regions of human TCRbeta chains were subjected to immunosequencing. In the authors' own workflow: TCRs in the repertoires were matched against a reference library of SARS-CoV-2-specific TCRs that had been generated with the MIRA antigen-specificity platform. Breadth was defined as the fraction of unique TCRs that were SARS-CoV-2-associated, and depth was defined as the fraction of total T cells that were SARS-CoV-2-associated. Using the MIRA data, each spike-specific TCR was mapped to the spike region that the TCR reacts to and placed in a CD4 or CD8 class. Log10-transformed breadth and depth values were compared by one-way ANOVA with Sidak's multiple comparisons tests. Not all clones reach the TCRdb copy of this immuneACCESS table, which keeps in-frame sequences only. Checked studies attribute under half of the gap to unresolved V genes and leave the rest unexplained. The DNA gave D and trimming, while V, J and clone size come from that table. The sample table contains around 120,000 clones; only one count was recorded for under 95% of them. The ten largest clones add up to 4% to 6% of the sample.

The junction carries 11 bases between V and J, which are trimmed by 1 base and 5 bases respectively. The germline V gene supplies CDR1 SQVTM and CDR2 ANQGSEA. The CDR3 goes from the cysteine to the phenylalanine over 13 residues. The kept DNA is CDR3 alone, 39 bases in frame from the first base. This entry comes from a study of T cell responses to AZD1222 COVID-19 vaccine listed by TCRdb under 2021. For the study in its entirety: TCR sequencing was performed for more than 230 trial participants, of whom approximately 200 were given two doses of AZD1222 and around 25 were given two doses of MenACWY control vaccine. Enrollment into the trials was organized by age into subgroups of 18-55, 56-69 and 70-plus years, and those subgroups contained about 160, 30 and 59 TCR-sequenced participants, respectively.

The full study reports these points: In the small 56-69-year group, the increase in depth fell short of significance, most likely because of low power. Epitopes outside the regions mutated in the B.1.351 and B.1.1.7 variants were reportedly recognized by nearly half of the unique spike-specific TCRs. Participants were mostly white British and included more females than males, and it was suggested by the authors that clonal diversity may have been underestimated. Only five to seven AZD1222 recipients were SARS-CoV-2 seropositive at baseline, limiting conclusions about previously exposed vaccinees. After two AZD1222 doses, spike-specific TCR breadth and depth were significantly higher than at day 0 and than in MenACWY recipients. The vaccine-associated CD4 TCRs covered the entire spike protein, and the dominant responses fell in regions 160-218 and 743-854. No day 14 peak-response samples were available, so repertoires were characterized only after the peak T cell response.

The sample's time point label is to be understood as: about 28 days (+/-7) after the second vaccine dose. AZD1222 recipients whose second dose came at about 4 weeks and those whose second dose came at about 12 weeks were combined into one group, since spike-specific TCR depth and breadth did not differ between the two schedules. Vaccinee samples were obtained from the UK trials COV001 and COV002, which included a single-blind randomized controlled phase 2/3 trial of AZD1222 (ChAdOx1 nCoV-19) in healthy adults. Trial participant PBMC samples were collected at day 0 and day 28 after the second dose for TCRbeta chain sequencing.

The chain employs TRBV29-1 and TRBJ1-1; a tentative D call is TRBD1 (5 bases match). This TCR was recovered from an adult who received the AZD1222 COVID-19 vaccine. Sequencing was performed on peripheral blood, taken 28 days after the second AZD1222 dose. CDR3 sequence: CSVEGRVGTEAFF. The nucleotides read TGCAGCGTTGAAGGCAGGGTTGGGACTGAAGCTTTCTTT.